The T cell receptor beta chain described here comes from a study of T cell repertoires in aging, cancer and after chemotherapy. The length of the CDR3 is 15 residues. CDR1 MNHEY and CDR2 SVGAGI come from the germline V gene. This clonotype was detected a few times. Peripheral blood genomic DNA, not sorted cells or RNA, was the template. Rearranged V-D-J TRB sequences were amplified with a mixed TRB-A/B primer pool. TCRdb recomputed calls from the multiplex PCR reads with MiXCR, one row per CDR3 protein. Among some 10,000 distinct CDR3 sequences listed, approximately 40% were seen once. V usage is TRBV6-5 and J usage is TRBJ1-1, with D perhaps matching TRBD1 (5 bases). The sample taken for sequencing was blood. This receptor was obtained from a human donor in good health. CDR3 sequence reads: CAAGGTPGPNTEAFF. Written as DNA, the CDR3 is TGTGCAGCGGGGGGGACTCCGGGACCCAACACTGAAGCTTTCTTT.